The 20 T cell receptor beta chains below were found in one sample sequenced in a study of blood T cells in healthy people across ages. Through a sample-barcoded 5' primer and a J-beta primer mix, a second PCR was run for about 7 to 12 cycles. TCRdb passed the 5' RACE reads through MiXCR, listing each CDR3 protein once. The table records around 520,000 distinct CDR3 sequences, about a quarter of them present only once. This same sample was also part of a study on T cells of mothers and their children.

The specimen was blood. These receptors came from a boy aged 2 to 10 in good health.

This chain uses TRBV5-6 with TRBJ1-2; 10 bases map to TRBD1. CDR1 SGHDT and CDR2 YYEEEE come from the germline V gene. V trimming: 4 bases; J trimming: 7 bases; junction bases outside the gene matches: 10. CDR3 length: 15 amino acids. CDR3 in amino acids: CASSPPGQGTFGYTF. The CDR3 DNA is TGTGCCAGCAGCCCTCCGGGACAGGGGACGTTTGGCTACACCTTC.

A few counts support this clonotype. DNA for the CDR3: TGTGCCAGCAGCCAAGAGAGGATAGGCTTCAACTATGGCTACACCTTC. The encoded protein is CASSQERIGFNYGYTF. The chain couples TRBV14 to TRBJ1-2, with unresolved D. Per the germline V gene, CDR1 is SGHDN and CDR2 is FVKESK. The CDR3 loop spans 16 amino acids. Deletions cut 0 bases from V and 2 bases from J, with 13 bases between. Filled out from reference TRBV14 and TRBJ1-2, the complete variable domain reads EAGVTQFPSHSVIEKGQTVTLRCDPISGHDNLYWYRRVMGKEIKFLLHFVKESKQDESGMPNNRFLAERTGGTYSTLKVQPAELEDSGVYFCASSQERIGFNYGYTFGSGTRLTVV.

This clonotype occurred a few times. The genes are TRBV6-1 and TRBJ2-3; 10 nucleotides match TRBD1. Germline CDR1 and CDR2: MNHNS and SASEGT. V gave up 5 bases and J gave up 0 bases; unmatched junction bases: 5. The length of the CDR3 is 16 residues. The CDR3 region is CASSRRTGGSTDTQYF. In DNA form, the CDR3 reads TGTGCCAGCAGTAGACGGACAGGGGGAAGCACAGATACGCAGTATTTT.

The CDR3 is CASSPIAGETQYF. In DNA form, the CDR3 reads TGTGCCAGCAGCCCGATAGCGGGAGAGACCCAGTACTTC. The chain is built from TRBV13 and TRBJ2-5, with TRBD2 identical over 7 bases. This CDR3 has 13 residues. V lost 5 bases and J lost 4; bases outside the gene matches: 4. CDR1 is PRHDT, CDR2 FYEKMQ, per germline (reference sequence). The full variable domain, its missing parts supplied by reference TRBV13 and TRBJ2-5, is AAGVIQSPRHLIKEKRETATLKCYPIPRHDTVYWYQQGPGQDPQFLISFYEKMQSDKGSIPDRFSAQQFSDYHSELNMSSLELGDSALYFCASSPIAGETQYFGPGTRLLVL.

The chain has TRBV6-1 and TRBJ2-5; TRBD1 matches at 7 bases. CDR1 and CDR2 (germline): MNHNS, SASEGT. The J segment lost 5 bases and the V segment lost 4 bases, leaving 7 bases of the junction unmatched. CDR3 size: 14 residues. In DNA form, the CDR3 reads TGTGCCAGCAGTGGAACAGGGGTAGTTGAGACCCAGTACTTC. It is translated as CASSGTGVVETQYF.

This clonotype occurred a few times. V usage is TRBV19 and J usage is TRBJ2-7; possible D gene TRBD1, 5 bases. Deletions cut 6 bases from V and 4 bases from J, with 13 bases between. Germline assignment: CDR1 LNHDA and CDR2 SQIVND (reference sequence). The CDR3 is 13 amino acids. The chain's CDR3 is CASSQRAGYEQYF. CDR3 nucleotides: TGTGCCAGTAGCCAAAGGGCAGGGTACGAGCAGTACTTC. The entire variable domain, with the rest obtained from reference TRBV19 and TRBJ2-7, is as follows: DGGITQSPKYLFRKEGQNVTLSCEQNLNHDAMYWYRQDPGQGLRLIYYSQIVNDFQKGDIAEGYSVSREKKESFPLTVTSAQKNPTAFYLCASSQRAGYEQYFGPGTRLTVT.

V usage is TRBV24-1 and J usage is TRBJ2-1, with a tentative D call TRBD2 (7 bases). Germline V lookup: CDR1 KGHDR, CDR2 SFDVKD. Trimming pared 5 bases from V and 0 bases from J, leaving 22 bases between. The CDR3 is made up of 19 amino acids. CDR3 sequence: CATSATRGGGLSSYNEQFF. For the CDR3, the DNA is TGTGCCACCAGTGCCACCCGTGGGGGGGGCCTAAGCTCCTACAATGAGCAGTTCTTC.

The chain links TRBV30 to TRBJ2-3; D unresolved. The CDR3 contains 12 residues. Between the trimmed V and J ends, which lost 0 bases and 2 bases, there was a span of 3 bases. CDR1 is GTSNPN, CDR2 SVGIG, per germline (reference sequence). Written as DNA, the CDR3 is TGTGCCTGGAGTGTATACACAGATACGCAGTATTTT. Translated: CAWSVYTDTQYF.

The chain couples TRBV28 to TRBJ1-4, with D possibly being TRBD1 (6 bases). Trimming removed 5 bases from V and 8 bases from J, with 12 bases in between. Germline CDR1 and CDR2: MDHEN and SYDVKM. CDR3 size: 13 residues. The CDR3 spells CASSPNGGEKLFF. CDR3 in DNA: TGTGCCAGCAGTCCCAACGGGGGCGAAAAACTGTTTTTT.

This clonotype has just a few counts. The chain couples TRBV29-1 to TRBJ2-6, with TRBD1 matching over 7 bases. The CDR3 is 19 amino acids. Germline-derived CDR1 and CDR2 are SQVTM and ANQGSEA. V shed 7 bases, J shed 2 bases, and the junction held 20 bases outside the gene matches. The CDR3 region has the DNA TGCAGCGCATCGGTTCTGCCGGGGCAGGGGGATACTGGGGCCAACGTCCTGACTTTC. Translating it yields CSASVLPGQGDTGANVLTF. The full variable domain, in which reference TRBV29-1 and TRBJ2-6 provide the parts outside the CDR3, is SAVISQKPSRDICQRGTSLTIQCQVDSQVTMMFWYRQQPGQSLTLIATANQGSEATYESGFVIDKFPISRPNLTFSTLTVSNMSPEDSSIYLCSASVLPGQGDTGANVLTFGAGSRLTVL.

There are a few counts of this clonotype. V is TRBV24-1 and J is TRBJ2-5; D may be TRBD1 (5 bases). Germline assignment: CDR1 KGHDR and CDR2 SFDVKD. V lost 12 bases, J lost 1 base, and 14 bases lay in between. CDR3 length equals 13 residues. This CDR3 is CAPLRQLQETQYF. As DNA, the CDR3 is TGTGCCCCCCTAAGACAGCTCCAAGAGACCCAGTACTTC.

This clonotype was picked up a small number of times. The chain uses TRBV5-1 and TRBJ2-1; D perhaps matches TRBD1 (5 bases). CDR1 SGHRS and CDR2 YFSETQ come from the germline V gene. V lost 0 bases and J lost 5, with 12 bases in between. This CDR3 has 15 residues. CDR3 nucleotides: TGCGCCAGCAGCTTGGGCCAGGGTTGGAACAATGAGCAGTTCTTC. Translated: CASSLGQGWNNEQFF.

Only a few counts were recorded for this clonotype. The gene calls are TRBV9 and TRBJ2-7; D is ambiguous. Germline lookup yields CDR1 SGDLS and CDR2 YYNGEE. The germline V and J ends were trimmed by 0 bases and 9 bases, with 22 bases remaining between them. The CDR3 is 16 amino acids. The CDR3 DNA reads as TGTGCCAGCAGCGTAGAGGCGTCTATGCTACGATCGGGGCAGTACTTC. Protein product: CASSVEASMLRSGQYF. The variable domain in full, completed from reference TRBV9 and TRBJ2-7, reads DSGVTQTPKHLITATGQRVTLRCSPRSGDLSVYWYQQSLDQGLQFLIQYYNGEERAKGNILERFSAQQFPDLHSELNLSSLELGDSALYFCASSVEASMLRSGQYFGPGTRLTVT.

The chain is built from TRBV20-1 and TRBJ2-5; 10 bases are a match to TRBD2. The junction had 8 bases not matched to a gene; V was cut back by 5 bases and J by 5 bases. The CDR3 is 14 residues long. Germline CDR1 is DFQATT and CDR2 is SNEGSKA (reference sequence). CDR3 protein: CSAGPGLAWETQYF. CDR3 bases: TGCAGTGCTGGCCCGGGACTAGCGTGGGAGACCCAGTACTTC.

The gene calls are TRBV7-9 and TRBJ2-3, with D tentatively TRBD2 (5 bases). There are 15 residues in the CDR3. With 1 base removed from V and 0 bases from J, the gap between germline ends came to 8 bases. Germline V gene data show CDR1 as SEHNR and CDR2 as FQNEAQ (reference sequence). The DNA of the CDR3 is TGTGCCAGCAGCTTAGTTCTAGCTAGCACAGATACGCAGTATTTT. It translates to CASSLVLASTDTQYF.

This clonotype was picked up a small number of times. The chain couples TRBV27 to TRBJ2-2, with TRBD1 matching 7 bases. Trimming took 2 bases from V and 5 from J; bases not matched to a gene: 8. The germline gives CDR1 MNHEY, CDR2 SMNVEV (reference sequence). CDR3 size: 16 residues. The CDR3 loop reads CASSLATGVITGELFF. The CDR3 DNA reads TGTGCCAGCAGTTTAGCCACAGGGGTTATAACCGGGGAGCTGTTTTTT.

V usage is TRBV5-1 and J usage is TRBJ2-5, with D maybe TRBD1 (6 bases). The germline V gene has CDR1 SGHRS and CDR2 YFSETQ. This CDR3 is built from 15 residues. Trimming removed 3 bases from V and 5 bases from J, with 17 bases in between. For the CDR3, the DNA is TGCGCCAGCAGCTCGAACGGACAGCAAGGCGAGACCCAGTACTTC. Translating gives CASSSNGQQGETQYF.

This clonotype was seen many times. The gene calls are TRBV29-1 and TRBJ2-6; D may be TRBD1 (5 bases). V shed 7 bases and J shed 4 bases, with 11 bases lying between them. Germline CDR1 and CDR2: SQVTM and ANQGSEA. This CDR3 is built from 13 residues. This CDR3 is CSAQGKGANVLTF. Here the CDR3 DNA reads TGCAGCGCCCAGGGTAAGGGGGCCAACGTCCTGACTTTC. The full variable domain, its missing parts supplied by reference TRBV29-1 and TRBJ2-6, is SAVISQKPSRDICQRGTSLTIQCQVDSQVTMMFWYRQQPGQSLTLIATANQGSEATYESGFVIDKFPISRPNLTFSTLTVSNMSPEDSSIYLCSAQGKGANVLTFGAGSRLTVL.

The genes are TRBV5-1 and TRBJ1-1; TRBD1 is a possible D gene (6 bases). Trimming stripped 4 bases from V and 3 bases from J, with 13 bases between. The CDR3 sequence is 14 residues long. From germline, CDR1 is SGHRS and CDR2 YFSETQ. The chain's CDR3 is CASSKQGGHTEAFF. CDR3 in DNA: TGCGCCAGCAGCAAACAGGGCGGTCACACTGAAGCTTTCTTT.

Only a few counts were recorded for this clonotype. The rearrangement links TRBV5-1 to TRBJ2-5, with TRBD2 matching 8 bases. Losses at the gene ends were 2 bases for V and 7 bases for J; bases not matched to a gene: 13. The germline V gene encodes CDR1 SGHRS and CDR2 YFSETQ. The CDR3 consists of 16 residues. The CDR3 spells CASSLTRLTSDWTQYF. CDR3 DNA: TGCGCCAGCAGCTTAACCCGTCTGACTAGCGACTGGACCCAGTACTTC.